This T cell receptor beta chain originates from a study of T cells in Graves' hyperthyroidism and ophthalmopathy. From RNA transcripts, TCR beta CDR3 regions were amplified. HTBI primers were used for first-round RT-PCR of the TCR CDR3. TCRdb fed the multiplex PCR reads into MiXCR, producing one record per CDR3 protein. The sample has hundreds of thousands of distinct CDR3 sequences, 45% seen once. General study results and limits: Ophthalmopathy was told apart from stable hyperthyroidism by a 13 V-J model.

A note on this clonotype: Its antigen is still unknown.

The CDR3 extends over 14 amino acids. CDR1 is ENHRY and CDR2 is SYGVKD in the germline V gene. V lost 4 bases to trimming and J lost 9 bases, with 13 bases between them. Sample: peripheral blood or thyroid tissue (not recorded which). The receptor was isolated from an adult man with Graves' disease, either hyperthyroidism or ophthalmopathy (not recorded which). The chain has TRBV10-3 and TRBJ1-6, with D perhaps TRBD1 (6 bases). The DNA for the CDR3 is TGTGCCATCAGTGGACAGGCACTGGGTTCACCCCTCCACTTT. Translated: CAISGQALGSPLHF.